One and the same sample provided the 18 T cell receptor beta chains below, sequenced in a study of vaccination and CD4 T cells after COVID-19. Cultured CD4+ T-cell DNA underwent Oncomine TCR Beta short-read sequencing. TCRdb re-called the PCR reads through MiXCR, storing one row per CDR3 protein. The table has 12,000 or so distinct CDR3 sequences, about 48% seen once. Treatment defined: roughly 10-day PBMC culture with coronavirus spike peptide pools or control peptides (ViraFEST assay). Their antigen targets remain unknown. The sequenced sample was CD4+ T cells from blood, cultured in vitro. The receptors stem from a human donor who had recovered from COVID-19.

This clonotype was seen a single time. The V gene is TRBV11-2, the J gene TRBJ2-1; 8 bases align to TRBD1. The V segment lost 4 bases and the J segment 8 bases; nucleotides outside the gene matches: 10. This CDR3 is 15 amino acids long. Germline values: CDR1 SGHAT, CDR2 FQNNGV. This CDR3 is CASSSLRDRRHEQFF. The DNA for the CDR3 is TGTGCCAGCAGCTCCCTCCGGGACAGGAGACATGAGCAGTTCTTC.

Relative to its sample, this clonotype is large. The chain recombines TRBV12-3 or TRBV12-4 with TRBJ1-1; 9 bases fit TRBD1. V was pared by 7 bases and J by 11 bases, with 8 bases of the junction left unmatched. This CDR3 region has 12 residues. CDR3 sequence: CASTTGGAGAFF. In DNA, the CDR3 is TGTGCCAGCACTACAGGGGGCGCTGGGGCTTTCTTT.

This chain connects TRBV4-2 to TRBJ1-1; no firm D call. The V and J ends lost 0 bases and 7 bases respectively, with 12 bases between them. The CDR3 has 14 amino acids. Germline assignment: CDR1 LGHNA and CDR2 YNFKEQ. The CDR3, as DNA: TGTGCCAGCAGCCAAGATGCTTCCAGGAGTGAAGCTTTCTTT. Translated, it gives CASSQDASRSEAFF.

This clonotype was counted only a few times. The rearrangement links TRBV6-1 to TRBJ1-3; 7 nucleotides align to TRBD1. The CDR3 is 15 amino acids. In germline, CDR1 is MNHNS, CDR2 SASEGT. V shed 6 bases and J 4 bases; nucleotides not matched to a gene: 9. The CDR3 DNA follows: TGTGCCAGCAGGAGACAGGGTACTGTAGGAAACACCATATATTTT. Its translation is CASRRQGTVGNTIYF.

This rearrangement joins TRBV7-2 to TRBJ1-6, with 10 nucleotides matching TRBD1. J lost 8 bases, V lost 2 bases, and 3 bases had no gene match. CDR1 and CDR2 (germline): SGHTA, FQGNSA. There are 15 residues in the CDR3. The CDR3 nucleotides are TGTGCCAGCAGCTTATTTGGACAGGGGGATTCACCCCTCCACTTT. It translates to CASSLFGQGDSPLHF. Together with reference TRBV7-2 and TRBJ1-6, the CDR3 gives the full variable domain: GAGVSQSPSNKVTEKGKDVELRCDPISGHTALYWYRQSLGQGLEFLIYFQGNSAPDKSGLPSDRFSAERTGGSVSTLTIQRTQQEDSAVYLCASSLFGQGDSPLHFGNGTRLTVT.

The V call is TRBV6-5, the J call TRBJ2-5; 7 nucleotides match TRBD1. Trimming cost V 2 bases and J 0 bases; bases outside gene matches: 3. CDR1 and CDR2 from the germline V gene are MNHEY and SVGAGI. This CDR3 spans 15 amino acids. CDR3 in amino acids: CASSYTGEYQETQYF. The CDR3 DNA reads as TGTGCCAGCAGTTACACAGGGGAGTACCAAGAGACCCAGTACTTC.

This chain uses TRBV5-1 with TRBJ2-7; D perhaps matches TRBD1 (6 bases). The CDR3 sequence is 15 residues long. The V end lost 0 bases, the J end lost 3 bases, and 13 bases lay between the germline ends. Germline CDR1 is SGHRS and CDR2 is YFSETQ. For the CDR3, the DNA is TGCGCCAGCAGCTTGGGGGACCGGGACAACTACGAGCAGTACTTC. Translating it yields CASSLGDRDNYEQYF. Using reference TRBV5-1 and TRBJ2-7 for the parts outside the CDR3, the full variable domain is KAGVTQTPRYLIKTRGQQVTLSCSPISGHRSVSWYQQTPGQGLQFLFEYFSETQRNKGNFPGRFSGRQFSNSRSEMNVSTLELGDSALYLCASSLGDRDNYEQYFGPGTRLTVT.

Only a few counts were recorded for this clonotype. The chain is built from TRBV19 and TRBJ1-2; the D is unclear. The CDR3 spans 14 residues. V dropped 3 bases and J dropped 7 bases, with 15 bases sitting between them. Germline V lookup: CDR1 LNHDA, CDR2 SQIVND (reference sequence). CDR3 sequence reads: CASSIDGRPSGYTF. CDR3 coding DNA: TGTGCCAGTAGTATTGACGGCAGGCCGAGTGGCTACACCTTC.

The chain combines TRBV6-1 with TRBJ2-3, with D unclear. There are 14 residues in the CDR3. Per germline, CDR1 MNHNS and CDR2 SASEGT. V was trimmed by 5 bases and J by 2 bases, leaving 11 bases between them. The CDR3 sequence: CASSLVRPTDTQYF. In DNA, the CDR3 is TGTGCCAGCAGTCTAGTTCGTCCCACAGATACGCAGTATTTT.

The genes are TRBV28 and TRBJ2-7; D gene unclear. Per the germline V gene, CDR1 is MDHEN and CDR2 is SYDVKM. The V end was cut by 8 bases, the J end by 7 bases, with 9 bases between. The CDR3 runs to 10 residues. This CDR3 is CASGNKEQYF. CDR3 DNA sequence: TGTGCCAGCGGGAATAAGGAGCAGTACTTC. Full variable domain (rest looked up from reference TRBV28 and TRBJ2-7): DVKVTQSSRYLVKRTGEKVFLECVQDMDHENMFWYRQDPGLGLRLIYFSYDVKMKEKGDIPEGYSVSREKKERFSLILESASTNQTSMYLCASGNKEQYFGPGTRLTVT.

The CDR3 bases are TGTGCCAGCAGGACAGGGGAGCCCCTCCACTTT. As protein: CASRTGEPLHF. The chain combines TRBV6-2 or TRBV6-3 with TRBJ1-6; 8 nucleotides agree with TRBD1. CDR1 is MNHEY and CDR2 is SVGEGT in the germline V gene. The CDR3 loop spans 11 amino acids. After removal of 6 bases from V and 13 bases from J, the junction contained 2 bases not matched to a gene.

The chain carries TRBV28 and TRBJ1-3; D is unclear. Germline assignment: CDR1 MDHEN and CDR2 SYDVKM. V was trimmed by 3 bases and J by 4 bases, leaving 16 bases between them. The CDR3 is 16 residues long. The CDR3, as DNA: TGTGCCAGCAGTTTTCAGTTTCCCCAAGGCGGAAACACCATATATTTT. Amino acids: CASSFQFPQGGNTIYF.

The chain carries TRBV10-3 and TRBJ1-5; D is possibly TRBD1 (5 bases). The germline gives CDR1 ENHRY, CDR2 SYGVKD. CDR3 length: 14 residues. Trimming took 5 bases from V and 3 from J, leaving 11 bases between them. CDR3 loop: CAISPGRDNQPQHF. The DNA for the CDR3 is TGTGCCATCAGTCCGGGACGGGACAATCAGCCCCAGCATTTT.

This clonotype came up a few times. The CDR3 nucleotides are TGTGCCAGCAGGTACAGGGAGGGGGGCACTGAAGCTTTCTTT. Its protein is CASRYREGGTEAFF. The chain combines TRBV25-1 with TRBJ1-1; tentative D call: TRBD1 (6 bases). The V gene's germline CDR1 is MGHDK and CDR2 SYGVNS. The CDR3 is 14 amino acids. The V end was cut by 6 bases, the J end by 4 bases, with 15 bases between.

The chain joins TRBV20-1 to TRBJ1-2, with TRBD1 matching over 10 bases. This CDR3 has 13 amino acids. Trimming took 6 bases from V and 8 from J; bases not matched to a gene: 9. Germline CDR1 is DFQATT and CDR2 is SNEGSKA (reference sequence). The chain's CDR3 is CSAPTTGGGGYTF. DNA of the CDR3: TGCAGTGCGCCGACGACAGGGGGCGGCGGCTACACCTTC.

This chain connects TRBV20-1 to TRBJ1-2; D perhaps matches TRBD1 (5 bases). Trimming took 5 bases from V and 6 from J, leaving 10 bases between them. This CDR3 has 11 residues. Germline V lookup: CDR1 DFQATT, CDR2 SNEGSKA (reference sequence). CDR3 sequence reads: CSAGARDGYTF. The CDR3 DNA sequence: TGCAGTGCTGGGGCTAGGGATGGCTACACCTTC.

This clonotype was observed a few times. CDR3 amino acids: CASSKNRWETQYF. Here the CDR3 DNA reads TGTGCCAGCAGTAAAAACAGGTGGGAGACCCAGTACTTC. This chain connects TRBV12-3 or TRBV12-4 to TRBJ2-5, with a weak D call TRBD1 (5 bases). The CDR3 totals 13 residues. The V end lost 5 bases, the J end lost 5 bases, and 12 bases lay between the germline ends.

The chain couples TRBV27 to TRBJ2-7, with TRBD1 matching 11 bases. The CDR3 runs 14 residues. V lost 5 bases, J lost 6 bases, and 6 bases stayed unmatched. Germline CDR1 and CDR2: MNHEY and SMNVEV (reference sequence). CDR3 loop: CASSPWTGGREQYF. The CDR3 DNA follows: TGTGCCAGCAGTCCGTGGACAGGGGGCCGCGAGCAGTACTTC.